This TCR beta chain was profiled in a study of T cells in Graves' hyperthyroidism and ophthalmopathy. RNA transcripts provided the source from which TCR beta CDR3 regions were amplified. Researchers ran a first-round RT-PCR on the TCR CDR3 using the HTBI primer set. TCRdb redid the calling of the multiplex PCR reads with MiXCR, one entry per CDR3 protein. The table lists approximately 210,000 distinct CDR3 sequences, 17% of them singletons. The definition of stable Graves' hyperthyroidism was no ophthalmopathy progression within 18 months. Diagnoses used clinical symptoms, serum thyroxine and TRAb, thyroid ultrasound and orbital computed tomography. The PBMCs had their origin in roughly 9.8 ml of fresh peripheral blood. Losses at the gene ends were 7 bases for V and 1 base for J; bases not matched to a gene: 16. Germline CDR1 is SEHNR and CDR2 is FQNEAQ (reference sequence). This CDR3 is 19 amino acids long.

Note on this clonotype: What it binds is unknown.

The study's findings and limits: A model of 13 V-J pairs discriminated ophthalmopathy from stable hyperthyroidism.

Sequenced material: blood. This receptor was obtained from a man in his fifties or sixties with Graves' hyperthyroidism. The chain links TRBV7-9 to TRBJ2-3; 11 bases map to TRBD1. The CDR3 nucleotides read TGTGCCAGCACGTCACACTTCACCGGGACAGGGGGGCGCACAGATACGCAGTATTTT. This codes for CASTSHFTGTGGRTDTQYF.